A selection of T cell receptor beta chains follows, all from one sample in a study of shared clonotypes between healthy human individuals. Here immunoSEQ multiplex PCR was the method, and the copy in TCRdb shows in-frame clones only, minus some. Here the sample spans over a million clones, about 96% being singletons. Sequenced sample: naive CD4+ T cells sorted from blood. These receptors all stem from a man aged 25 to 45 in good health. The CDR3 runs from the conserved cysteine through the conserved F or W. The D gene is left open where the match is weak. Expanded clones get a size class; other rows say once, few or many, or leave the size out.

v_call,j_call,d_call,clone_size,cdr3_aa,cdr3_nt
TRBV18,TRBJ2-5,TRBD2,NA,CASSPQRGTSGGETQYF,TGTGCCAGCTCACCGCAAAGGGGCACTAGCGGGGGAGAGACCCAGTACTTC
TRBV9,TRBJ1-3,NA,NA,CASSGYSGNTIYF,TGTGCCAGCAGCGGCTACTCTGGAAACACCATATATTTT
TRBV2,TRBJ1-2,NA,NA,CASSPGPGMGLRGYTF,TGTGCCAGCAGCCCTGGCCCCGGGATGGGCCTTAGGGGCTACACCTTC
TRBV9,TRBJ2-5,NA,NA,CASSARVRETQYF,TGTGCCAGCAGCGCTAGGGTGCGGGAGACCCAGTACTTC
TRBV5-4,TRBJ1-5,TRBD1,NA,CASSFTGGADNQPQHF,TGTGCCAGCAGCTTTACAGGGGGTGCCGACAATCAGCCCCAGCATTTT
TRBV10-3,TRBJ2-6,NA,NA,CAISLTDSGANVLTF,TGTGCCATCAGCTTGACCGACTCTGGGGCCAACGTCCTGACTTTC
TRBV30,TRBJ2-7,TRBD2,NA,CAWRGIAGAPYEQYF,TGTGCCTGGAGGGGGATAGCGGGAGCCCCCTACGAGCAGTACTTC
TRBV5-4,TRBJ2-3,TRBD2,NA,CASSLKLAGGRFSTDTQYF,TGTGCCAGCAGCTTGAAACTAGCGGGAGGGCGGTTCAGCACAGATACGCAGTATTTT
TRBV6-6,TRBJ2-3,NA,NA,CASMARDSQRDTQYF,TGTGCCAGCATGGCCCGGGACTCGCAGAGAGATACGCAGTATTTT
TRBV28,TRBJ1-1,NA,NA,CASKTGTGWTEAFF,TGTGCCAGCAAAACAGGTACGGGTTGGACTGAAGCTTTCTTT
TRBV29-1,TRBJ2-3,TRBD1,NA,CSVEMVTGRQDTQYF,TGCAGCGTTGAAATGGTGACAGGGCGTCAAGATACGCAGTATTTT
TRBV14,TRBJ2-1,NA,once,CASGRNNEQFF,TGTGCCAGCGGCAGGAACAATGAGCAGTTCTTC
TRBV5-1,TRBJ1-5,NA,NA,CASSLRGLGNQPQHF,TGCGCCAGCAGCCTTAGAGGCCTAGGCAATCAGCCCCAGCATTTT
TRBV5-1,TRBJ2-6,TRBD1,NA,CASSSQGTGANVLTF,TGCGCCAGCAGTTCACAGGGGACTGGGGCCAACGTCCTGACTTTC
TRBV5-1,TRBJ1-1,NA,NA,CASSLAEWNTEAFF,TGCGCCAGCAGCCTGGCAGAGTGGAACACTGAAGCTTTCTTT
TRBV5-4,TRBJ2-7,NA,NA,CATWASSYEQYF,TGTGCCACTTGGGCGAGCTCCTACGAGCAGTACTTC
TRBV11-2,TRBJ2-1,TRBD2,NA,CASSLGLVNNEQFF,TGTGCCAGCAGCCTCGGACTAGTGAACAATGAGCAGTTCTTC
TRBV5-1,TRBJ2-5,NA,once,CASSLIRGRETQYF,TGCGCCAGCAGCTTGATCCGGGGGCGGGAGACCCAGTACTTC
TRBV5-6,TRBJ2-7,TRBD1,NA,CASSRTGVSSYEQYF,TGTGCCAGCAGCCGGACAGGGGTGAGCTCCTACGAGCAGTACTTC
TRBV5-1,TRBJ2-1,NA,NA,CASSLVGSSLSYNGQFF,TGCGCCAGCAGCTTGGTAGGCAGCAGTCTCTCCTACAATGGGCAGTTCTTC
TRBV5-4,TRBJ2-7,TRBD1,NA,CASSSPKQGNLPGYEQYF,TGTGCCAGCAGCTCTCCTAAACAGGGGAATCTACCGGGCTACGAGCAGTACTTC
TRBV9,TRBJ2-7,NA,NA,CASSLSPQQEQYF,TGTGCCAGCAGCCTGTCGCCCCAGCAAGAGCAGTACTTC
TRBV7-6,TRBJ2-7,NA,NA,CASSLEVTRQTYEQYF,TGTGCCAGCAGCTTAGAGGTCACCAGGCAGACCTACGAGCAGTACTTC
TRBV7-7,TRBJ2-5,NA,NA,CASRRTVDLGTQYF,TGTGCCAGCAGACGGACCGTAGATTTGGGGACCCAGTACTTC
TRBV6-1,TRBJ1-5,NA,NA,CASSEISSSNQPQHF,TGTGCCAGCAGTGAAATCTCCTCAAGCAATCAGCCCCAGCATTTT
TRBV7-9,TRBJ2-1,TRBD1,NA,CASTHDRGSLNEQFF,TGTGCCAGCACCCACGACAGGGGCTCACTCAATGAGCAGTTCTTC
TRBV18,TRBJ1-2,NA,once,CASSLELIINNYGYTF,TGTGCCAGCTCCCTGGAGTTGATAATCAACAACTATGGCTACACCTTC
TRBV27,TRBJ2-7,TRBD2,NA,CASSLKGLGYEQYF,TGTGCCAGCAGTTTAAAAGGACTAGGGTACGAGCAGTACTTC
TRBV6-1,TRBJ1-5,NA,NA,CASSEGWGLAQPQHF,TGTGCCAGCAGTGAAGGGTGGGGGCTTGCTCAGCCCCAGCATTTT
TRBV29-1,TRBJ2-3,NA,NA,CSAIRLPRLDTQYF,TGCAGCGCCATTAGACTGCCCCGACTGGATACGCAGTATTTT
TRBV5-1,TRBJ2-3,TRBD1,NA,CASRRAPGTGGTDTQYF,TGCGCCAGCAGGCGGGCTCCTGGGACAGGGGGCACAGATACGCAGTATTTT
TRBV27,TRBJ1-4,NA,NA,CASSFGTPIRLFF,TGTGCCAGCAGTTTCGGGACACCGATCCGGCTGTTTTTT
TRBV27,TRBJ2-3,NA,NA,CATGPDIADTQYF,TGTGCTACAGGACCAGACATTGCAGATACGCAGTATTTT
TRBV2,TRBJ1-3,NA,NA,CAISGRRSGNTIYF,TGTGCCATCTCCGGACGACGCTCTGGAAACACCATATATTTT
TRBV30,TRBJ2-7,TRBD1,NA,CAWSEDRSAYEQYF,TGTGCCTGGAGCGAGGACAGGTCCGCCTACGAGCAGTACTTC
TRBV27,TRBJ2-1,TRBD2,NA,CASSLNKVAGSYNEQFF,TGTGCCAGCAGTTTAAATAAGGTAGCGGGGAGTTACAATGAGCAGTTCTTC
TRBV6-4,TRBJ2-2,NA,NA,CASSDSWRGDTGELFF,TGTGCCAGCAGTGACTCATGGAGGGGAGACACCGGGGAGCTGTTTTTT
TRBV4-3,TRBJ1-2,NA,NA,CASSQGSLGYGYTF,TGCGCCAGCAGCCAAGGGTCTTTGGGCTATGGCTACACCTTC
TRBV2,TRBJ2-7,NA,NA,CASRPGARAGFYEQYF,TGTGCCAGCAGACCAGGAGCCAGGGCAGGGTTCTACGAGCAGTACTTC
TRBV11-2,TRBJ2-3,TRBD1,NA,CASSFGQGSTDTQYF,TGTGCCAGCAGCTTCGGACAGGGCAGCACAGATACGCAGTATTTT
TRBV5-1,TRBJ1-3,NA,once,CASSPDTDSGNTIYF,TGCGCCAGCAGCCCTGACACCGACTCTGGAAACACCATATATTTT
TRBV11-2,TRBJ1-4,TRBD1,NA,CASSLDSGTGLEKLFF,TGTGCCAGCAGCTTAGATTCCGGGACAGGGCTGGAAAAACTGTTTTTT
TRBV30,TRBJ2-7,TRBD1,NA,CACSGSGQGAYEQYF,TGTGCCTGTTCCGGGTCTGGACAGGGGGCCTACGAGCAGTACTTC
TRBV5-6,TRBJ1-5,TRBD1,NA,CASSLDRGQGRQPQHF,TGTGCCAGCAGCTTGGATCGCGGACAGGGACGGCAGCCCCAGCATTTT
TRBV11-2,TRBJ1-2,NA,NA,CASSFDAYGYTF,TGTGCCAGCAGCTTTGATGCCTATGGCTACACCTTC
TRBV7-2,TRBJ2-1,TRBD2,NA,CASSSSGRIHNEQFF,TGTGCCAGCAGCTCCAGCGGGAGAATACACAATGAGCAGTTCTTC
TRBV2,TRBJ2-1,NA,NA,CASMKDGIDEQFF,TGTGCCAGCATGAAGGATGGGATCGATGAGCAGTTCTTC
TRBV28,TRBJ2-1,TRBD2,NA,CASSLYRQTPGLAGRNEQFF,TGTGCCAGCAGTTTGTACCGACAAACCCCGGGACTAGCGGGGAGGAATGAGCAGTTCTTC
TRBV29-1,TRBJ2-5,NA,NA,CSVALKVETQYF,TGCAGCGTTGCGTTGAAAGTCGAGACCCAGTACTTC
TRBV10-3,TRBJ2-7,NA,NA,CAIRKTGTEAYEQYF,TGTGCCATCAGGAAGACCGGGACGGAAGCCTACGAGCAGTACTTC
TRBV5-6,TRBJ2-3,NA,NA,CASSLRGQYTDTQYF,TGTGCCAGCAGCTTAAGGGGCCAGTACACAGATACGCAGTATTTT
TRBV5-1,TRBJ1-4,NA,NA,CASSLRPSATNEKLFF,TGCGCCAGCAGCTTGAGGCCTTCCGCAACTAATGAAAAACTGTTTTTT
TRBV5-5,TRBJ1-2,NA,once,CASSLTRAYGYTF,TGTGCCAGCAGCTTGACCAGGGCCTATGGCTACACCTTC
TRBV6-6,TRBJ1-5,NA,NA,CASSGLDSINQPQHF,TGTGCCAGCAGCGGATTGGACAGCATTAATCAGCCCCAGCATTTT
TRBV7-8,TRBJ2-7,NA,NA,CASSSPGEVSEQYF,TGTGCCAGCAGCTCACCCGGGGAGGTTTCCGAGCAGTACTTC
TRBV9,TRBJ1-1,NA,once,CASSGGPGLATEAFF,TGTGCCAGCAGCGGAGGGCCGGGGCTCGCAACTGAAGCTTTCTTT
TRBV5-4,TRBJ2-5,NA,NA,CASSLRTGQETQYF,TGTGCCAGCAGCTTGCGAACAGGCCAAGAGACCCAGTACTTC
TRBV5-1,TRBJ2-1,TRBD2,NA,CASSSPLAGGGGEQFF,TGCGCCAGCAGCTCGCCCCTAGCGGGTGGCGGGGGTGAGCAGTTCTTC
TRBV28,TRBJ2-4,TRBD1,NA,CASSLAKMTGEEGAKNIQYF,TGTGCCAGCAGTTTGGCCAAAATGACAGGGGAGGAAGGGGCCAAAAACATTCAGTACTTC
TRBV28,TRBJ2-5,NA,NA,CASSVGGPETQYF,TGTGCCAGCAGTGTGGGGGGTCCAGAGACCCAGTACTTC